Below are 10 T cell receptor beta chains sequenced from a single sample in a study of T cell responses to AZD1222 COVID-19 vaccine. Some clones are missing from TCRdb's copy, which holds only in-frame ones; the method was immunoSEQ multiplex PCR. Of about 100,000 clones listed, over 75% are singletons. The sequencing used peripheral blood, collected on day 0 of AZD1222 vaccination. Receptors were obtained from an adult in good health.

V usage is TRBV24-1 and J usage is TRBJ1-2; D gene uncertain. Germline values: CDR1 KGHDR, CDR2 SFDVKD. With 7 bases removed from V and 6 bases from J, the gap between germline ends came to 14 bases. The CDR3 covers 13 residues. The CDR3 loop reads CATRAPTSDGYTF. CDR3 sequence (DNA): TGTGCCACCAGGGCCCCGACATCTGATGGCTACACCTTC.

Here the CDR3 DNA reads TGTGCCAGCAGCTCTACTCGCTCTGGGGCCAACGTCCTGACTTTC. The encoded protein is CASSSTRSGANVLTF. This chain connects TRBV5-5 to TRBJ2-6, with no clear D. With 3 bases removed from V and 0 bases from J, the gap between germline ends came to 7 bases. This CDR3 has 15 residues. In germline, CDR1 is SGHKS, CDR2 YYEKEE (reference sequence).

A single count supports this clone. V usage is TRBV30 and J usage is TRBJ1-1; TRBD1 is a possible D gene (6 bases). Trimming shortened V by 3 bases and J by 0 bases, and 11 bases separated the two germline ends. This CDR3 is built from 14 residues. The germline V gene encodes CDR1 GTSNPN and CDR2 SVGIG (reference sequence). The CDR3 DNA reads TGTGCCTGGAGGATCGGGACATTGAACACTGAAGCTTTCTTT. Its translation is CAWRIGTLNTEAFF.

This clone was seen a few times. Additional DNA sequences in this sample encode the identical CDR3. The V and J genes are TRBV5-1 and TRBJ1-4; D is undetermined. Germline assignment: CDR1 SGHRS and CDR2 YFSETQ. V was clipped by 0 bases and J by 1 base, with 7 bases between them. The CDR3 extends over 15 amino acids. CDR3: CASSLEPGTNEKLFF. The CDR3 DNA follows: TGCGCCAGCAGCTTGGAGCCAGGAACTAATGAAAAACTGTTTTTT. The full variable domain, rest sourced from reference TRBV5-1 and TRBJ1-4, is KAGVTQTPRYLIKTRGQQVTLSCSPISGHRSVSWYQQTPGQGLQFLFEYFSETQRNKGNFPGRFSGRQFSNSRSEMNVSTLELGDSALYLCASSLEPGTNEKLFFGSGTQLSVL.

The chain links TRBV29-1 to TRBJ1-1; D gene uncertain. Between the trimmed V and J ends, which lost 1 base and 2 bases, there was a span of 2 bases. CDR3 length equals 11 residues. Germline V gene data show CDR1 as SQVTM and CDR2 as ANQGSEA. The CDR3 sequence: CSVEANTEAFF. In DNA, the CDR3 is TGCAGCGTTGAAGCAAACACTGAAGCTTTCTTT. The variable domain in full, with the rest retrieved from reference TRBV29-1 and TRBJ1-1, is SAVISQKPSRDICQRGTSLTIQCQVDSQVTMMFWYRQQPGQSLTLIATANQGSEATYESGFVIDKFPISRPNLTFSTLTVSNMSPEDSSIYLCSVEANTEAFFGQGTRLTVV.

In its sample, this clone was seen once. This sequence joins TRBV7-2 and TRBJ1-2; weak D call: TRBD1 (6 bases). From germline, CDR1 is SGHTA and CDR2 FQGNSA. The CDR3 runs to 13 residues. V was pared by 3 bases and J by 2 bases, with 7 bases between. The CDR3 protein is CASSFGGNYGYTF. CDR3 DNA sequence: TGTGCCAGCAGCTTTGGGGGCAACTATGGCTACACCTTC.

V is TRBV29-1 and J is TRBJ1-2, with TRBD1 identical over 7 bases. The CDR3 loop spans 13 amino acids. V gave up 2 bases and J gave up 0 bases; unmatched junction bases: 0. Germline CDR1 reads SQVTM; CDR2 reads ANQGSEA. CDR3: CSVEQGANYGYTF. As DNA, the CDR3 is TGCAGCGTTGAACAGGGGGCTAACTATGGCTACACCTTC.

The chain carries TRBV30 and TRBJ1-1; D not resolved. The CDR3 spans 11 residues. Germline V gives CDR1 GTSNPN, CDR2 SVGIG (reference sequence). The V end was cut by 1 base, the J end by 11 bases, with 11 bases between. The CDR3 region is CAWSDPLGAFF. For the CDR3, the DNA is TGTGCCTGGAGTGATCCCCTGGGGGCTTTCTTT.

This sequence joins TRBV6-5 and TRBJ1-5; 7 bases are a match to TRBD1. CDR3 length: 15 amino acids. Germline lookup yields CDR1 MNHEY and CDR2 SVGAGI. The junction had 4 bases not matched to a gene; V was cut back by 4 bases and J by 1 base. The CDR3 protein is CASSSTGLSNQPQHF. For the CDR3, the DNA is TGTGCCAGCAGTTCGACAGGGTTAAGCAATCAGCCCCAGCATTTT.

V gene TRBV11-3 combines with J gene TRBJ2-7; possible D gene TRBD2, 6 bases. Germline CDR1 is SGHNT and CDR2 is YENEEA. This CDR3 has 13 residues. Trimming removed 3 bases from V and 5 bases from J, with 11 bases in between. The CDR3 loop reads CASSFMEGDEQYF. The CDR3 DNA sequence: TGTGCCAGCAGCTTTATGGAGGGCGACGAGCAGTACTTC.